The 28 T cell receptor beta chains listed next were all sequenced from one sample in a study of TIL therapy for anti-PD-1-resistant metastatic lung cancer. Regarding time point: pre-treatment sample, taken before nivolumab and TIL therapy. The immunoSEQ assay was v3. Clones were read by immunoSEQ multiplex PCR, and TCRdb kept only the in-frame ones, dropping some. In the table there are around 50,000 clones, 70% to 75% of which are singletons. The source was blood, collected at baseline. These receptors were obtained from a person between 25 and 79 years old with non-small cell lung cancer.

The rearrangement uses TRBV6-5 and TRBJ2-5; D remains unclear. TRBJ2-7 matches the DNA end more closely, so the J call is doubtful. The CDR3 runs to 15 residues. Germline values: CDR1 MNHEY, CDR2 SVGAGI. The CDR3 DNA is TGTGCCAGCAGCCCTCTTTTCGCTAACTCCTACGAGCAGTACTTC. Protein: CASSPLFANSYEQYF.

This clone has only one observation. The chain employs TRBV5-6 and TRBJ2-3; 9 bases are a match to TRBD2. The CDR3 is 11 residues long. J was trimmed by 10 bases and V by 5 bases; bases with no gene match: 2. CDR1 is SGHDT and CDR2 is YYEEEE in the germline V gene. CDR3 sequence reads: CASRREGAQYF. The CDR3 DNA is TGTGCCAGCAGGCGGGAGGGGGCGCAGTATTTT.

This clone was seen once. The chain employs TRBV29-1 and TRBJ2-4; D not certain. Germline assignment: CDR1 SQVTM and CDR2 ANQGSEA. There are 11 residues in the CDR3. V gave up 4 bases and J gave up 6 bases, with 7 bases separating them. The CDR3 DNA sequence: TGCAGCGTTGTCAGGTTAAACATTCAGTACTTC. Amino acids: CSVVRLNIQYF.

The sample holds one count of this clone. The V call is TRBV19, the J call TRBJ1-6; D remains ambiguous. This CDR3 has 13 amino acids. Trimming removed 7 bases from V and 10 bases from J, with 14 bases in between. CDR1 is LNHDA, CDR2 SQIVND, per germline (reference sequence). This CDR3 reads CASKTGRNSPLHF. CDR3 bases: TGTGCCAGTAAAACGGGTCGAAACTCACCCCTCCACTTT.

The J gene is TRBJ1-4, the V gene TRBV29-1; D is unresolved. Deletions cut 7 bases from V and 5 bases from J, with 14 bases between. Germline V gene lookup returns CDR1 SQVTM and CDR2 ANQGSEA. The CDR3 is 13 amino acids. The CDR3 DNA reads TGCAGCGCTCTATACCTGGGGAATGAAAAACTGTTTTTT. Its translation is CSALYLGNEKLFF.

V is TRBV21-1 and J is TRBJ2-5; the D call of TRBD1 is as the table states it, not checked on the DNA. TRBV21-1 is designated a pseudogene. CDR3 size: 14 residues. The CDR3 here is CASSNNRVSETQYF. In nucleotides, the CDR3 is TGTGCCAGCAGCAACAACAGGGTATCAGAGACCCAGTACTTC.

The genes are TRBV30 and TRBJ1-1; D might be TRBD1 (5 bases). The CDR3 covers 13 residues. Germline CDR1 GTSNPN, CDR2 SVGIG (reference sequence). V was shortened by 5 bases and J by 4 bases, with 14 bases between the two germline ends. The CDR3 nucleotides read TGTGCCTGGGGCATCGGGGGGTCCACTGAAGCTTTCTTT. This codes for CAWGIGGSTEAFF. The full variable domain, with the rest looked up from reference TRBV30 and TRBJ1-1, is SQTIHQWPATLVQPVGSPLSLECTVEGTSNPNLYWYRQAAGRGLQLLFYSVGIGQISSEVPQNLSASRPQDRQFILSSKKLLLSDSGFYLCAWGIGGSTEAFFGQGTRLTVV.

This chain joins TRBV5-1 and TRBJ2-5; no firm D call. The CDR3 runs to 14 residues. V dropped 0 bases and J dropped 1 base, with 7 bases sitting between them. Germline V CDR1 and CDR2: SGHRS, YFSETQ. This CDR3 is CASSLGPIQETQYF. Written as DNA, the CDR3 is TGCGCCAGCAGCTTGGGTCCGATCCAAGAGACCCAGTACTTC.

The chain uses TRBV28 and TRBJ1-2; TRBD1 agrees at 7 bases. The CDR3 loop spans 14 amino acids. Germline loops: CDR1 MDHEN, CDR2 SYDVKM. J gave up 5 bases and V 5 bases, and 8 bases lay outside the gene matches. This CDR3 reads CASSGAGTAYGYTF. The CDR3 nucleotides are TGTGCCAGCAGTGGCGCCGGGACAGCTTATGGCTACACCTTC.

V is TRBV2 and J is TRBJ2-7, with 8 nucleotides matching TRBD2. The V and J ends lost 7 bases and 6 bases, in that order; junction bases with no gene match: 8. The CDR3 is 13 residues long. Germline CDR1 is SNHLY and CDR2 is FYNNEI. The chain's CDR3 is CASNLDGRGEQYF. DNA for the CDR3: TGTGCCAGCAATCTTGACGGGAGGGGCGAGCAGTACTTC.

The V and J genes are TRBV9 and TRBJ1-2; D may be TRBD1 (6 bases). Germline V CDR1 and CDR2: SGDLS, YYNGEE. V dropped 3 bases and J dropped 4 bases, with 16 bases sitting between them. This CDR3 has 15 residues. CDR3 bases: TGTGCCAGCAGCGGATACAGGGTTGCGGGCTATGGCTACACCTTC. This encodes CASSGYRVAGYGYTF.

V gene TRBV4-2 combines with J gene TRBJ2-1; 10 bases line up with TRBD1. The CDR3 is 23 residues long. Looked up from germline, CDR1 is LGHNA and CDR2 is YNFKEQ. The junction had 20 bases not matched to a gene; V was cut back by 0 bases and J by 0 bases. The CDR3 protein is CASSQDPGWGQGLLGSSYNEQFF. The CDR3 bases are TGTGCCAGCAGCCAAGACCCGGGGTGGGGACAGGGGCTCTTAGGGAGCTCCTACAATGAGCAGTTCTTC.

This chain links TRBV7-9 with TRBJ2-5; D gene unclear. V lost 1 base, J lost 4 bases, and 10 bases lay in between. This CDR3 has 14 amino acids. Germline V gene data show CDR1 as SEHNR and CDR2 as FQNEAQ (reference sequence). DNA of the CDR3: TGTGCCAGCAGCTTAGAGGGTAGTCTAGAGACCCAGTACTTC. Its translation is CASSLEGSLETQYF.

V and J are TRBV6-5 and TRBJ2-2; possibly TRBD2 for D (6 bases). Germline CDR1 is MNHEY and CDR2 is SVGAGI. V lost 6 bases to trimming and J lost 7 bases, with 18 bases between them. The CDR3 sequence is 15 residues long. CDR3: CASSPQVAGSGELFF. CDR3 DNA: TGTGCCAGCAGCCCCCAGGTTGCGGGGAGCGGGGAGCTGTTTTTT.

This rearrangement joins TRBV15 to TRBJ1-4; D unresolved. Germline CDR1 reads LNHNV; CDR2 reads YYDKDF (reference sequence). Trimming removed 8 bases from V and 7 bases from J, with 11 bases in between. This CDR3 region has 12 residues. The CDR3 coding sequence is TGTGCCACCCAAGGACGAGGTGAAAAACTGTTTTTT. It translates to CATQGRGEKLFF.

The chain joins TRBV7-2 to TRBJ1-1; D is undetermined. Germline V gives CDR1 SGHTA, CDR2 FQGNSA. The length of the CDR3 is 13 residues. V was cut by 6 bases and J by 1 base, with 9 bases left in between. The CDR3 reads CASSSGQNTEAFF. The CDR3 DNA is TGTGCCAGCAGTTCGGGTCAGAACACTGAAGCTTTCTTT.

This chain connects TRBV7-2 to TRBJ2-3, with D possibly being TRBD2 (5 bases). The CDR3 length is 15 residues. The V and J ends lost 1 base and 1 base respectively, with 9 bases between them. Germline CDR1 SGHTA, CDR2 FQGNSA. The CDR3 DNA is TGTGCCAGCAGCTTAGTGGCGGGCGGCACAGATACGCAGTATTTT. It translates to CASSLVAGGTDTQYF.

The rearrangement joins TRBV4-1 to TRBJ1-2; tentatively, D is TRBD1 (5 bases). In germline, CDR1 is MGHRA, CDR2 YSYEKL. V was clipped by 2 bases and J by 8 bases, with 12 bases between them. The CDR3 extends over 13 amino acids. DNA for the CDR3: TGCGCCAGCAGCCAACAGGGTCTGCAAGGCTACACCTTC. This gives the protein CASSQQGLQGYTF.

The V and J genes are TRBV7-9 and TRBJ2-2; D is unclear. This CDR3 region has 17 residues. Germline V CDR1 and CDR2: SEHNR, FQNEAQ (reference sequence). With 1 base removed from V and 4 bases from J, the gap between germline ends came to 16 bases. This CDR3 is CASSLVGQSLGTGELFF. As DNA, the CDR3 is TGTGCCAGCAGCTTAGTAGGGCAGTCCCTGGGCACCGGGGAGCTGTTTTTT.

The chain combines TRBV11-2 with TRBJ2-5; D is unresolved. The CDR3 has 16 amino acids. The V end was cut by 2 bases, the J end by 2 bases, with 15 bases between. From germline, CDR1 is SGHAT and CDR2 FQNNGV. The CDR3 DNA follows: TGTGCCAGCAGCTTAATCATGTGGGGTACACAAGAGACCCAGTACTTC. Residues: CASSLIMWGTQETQYF.

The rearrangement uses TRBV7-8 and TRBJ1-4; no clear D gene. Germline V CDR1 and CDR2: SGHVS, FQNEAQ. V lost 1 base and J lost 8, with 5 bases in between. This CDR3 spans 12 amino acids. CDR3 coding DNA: TGTGCCAGCAGCTTAGGCGGGGAAAAACTGTTTTTT. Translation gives CASSLGGEKLFF.

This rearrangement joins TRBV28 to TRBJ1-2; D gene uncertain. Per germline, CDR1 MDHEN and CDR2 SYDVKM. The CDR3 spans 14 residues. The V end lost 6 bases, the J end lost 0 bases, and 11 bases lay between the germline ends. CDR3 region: CASRAVIANYGYTF. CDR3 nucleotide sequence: TGTGCCAGCAGAGCGGTGATAGCTAACTATGGCTACACCTTC.

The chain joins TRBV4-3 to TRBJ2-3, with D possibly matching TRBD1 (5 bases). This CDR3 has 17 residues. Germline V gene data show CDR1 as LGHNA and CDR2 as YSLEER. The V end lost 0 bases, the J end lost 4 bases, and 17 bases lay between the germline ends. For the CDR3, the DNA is TGCGCCAGCAGCCAAGACTCTTCGTCCAGGGCCCCAGATACGCAGTATTTT. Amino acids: CASSQDSSSRAPDTQYF.

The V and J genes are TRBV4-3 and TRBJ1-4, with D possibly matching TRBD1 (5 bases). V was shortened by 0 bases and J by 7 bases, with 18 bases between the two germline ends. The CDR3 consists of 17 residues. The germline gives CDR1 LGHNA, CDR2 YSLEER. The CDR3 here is CASSQDPGGQGVEKLFF. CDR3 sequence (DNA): TGCGCCAGCAGCCAAGACCCCGGAGGGCAGGGAGTTGAAAAACTGTTTTTT.

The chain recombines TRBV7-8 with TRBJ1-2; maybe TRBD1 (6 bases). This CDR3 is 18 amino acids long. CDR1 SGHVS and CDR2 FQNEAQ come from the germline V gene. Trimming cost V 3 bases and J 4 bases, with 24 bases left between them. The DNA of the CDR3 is TGTGCCAGCAGCTTGACAATAGGCGGCAGGGGTAACCTCTATGGCTACACCTTC. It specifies CASSLTIGGRGNLYGYTF.

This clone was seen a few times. The CDR3 coding sequence is TGCGCCAGCAGCCTTAGCGGGACGGAGACCCAGTACTTC. Residues: CASSLSGTETQYF. The chain joins TRBV5-1 to TRBJ2-5, with 8 bases that match TRBD2. CDR3 length: 13 amino acids. After removal of 4 bases from V and 5 bases from J, the junction contained 4 bases not matched to a gene. The germline V gene has CDR1 SGHRS and CDR2 YFSETQ.

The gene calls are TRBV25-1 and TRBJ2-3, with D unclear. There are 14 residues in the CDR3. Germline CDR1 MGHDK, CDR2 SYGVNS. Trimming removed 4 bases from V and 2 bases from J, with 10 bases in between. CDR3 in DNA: TGTGCCAGCAGTGCTAGTGTGTCCACAGATACGCAGTATTTT. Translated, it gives CASSASVSTDTQYF.

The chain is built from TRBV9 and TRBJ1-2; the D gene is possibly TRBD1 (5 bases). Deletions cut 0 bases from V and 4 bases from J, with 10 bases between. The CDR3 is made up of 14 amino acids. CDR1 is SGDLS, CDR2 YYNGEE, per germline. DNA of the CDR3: TGTGCCAGCAGCGTAGATCGAGGGACCTATGGCTACACCTTC. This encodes CASSVDRGTYGYTF.